This T cell receptor (beta chain) was observed in a study of cytomegalovirus exposure and HLA in healthy donors. Study outcomes and limitations: It has been reported that TCR beta sequences accurately predicted the HLA-A and HLA-B alleles of most subjects. Presence/absence analyses supposed approximately even sequencing depth among donors.

Concerning this clone itself: Its target is unknown.

The CDR3 loop spans 16 amino acids. V dropped 4 bases and J dropped 0 bases, with 13 bases sitting between them. The V gene's germline CDR1 is MRHNA and CDR2 SNTAGT. 13 Jbeta primers and 60 Vbeta primers were used for the PCR. Here immunoSEQ multiplex PCR was the method, and the copy in TCRdb shows in-frame clones only, minus some. This table has about 67,000 clones, less than 80% appearing once. V usage is TRBV6-4 and J usage is TRBJ2-1, with TRBD1 as a possible D gene (6 bases). The sample taken for sequencing was PBMCs. The TCR comes from a man in his fifties or sixties in good health and CMV-seropositive. The CDR3 sequence is CASSGQGNPSYNEQFF. CDR3 sequence (DNA): TGTGCCAGCAGTGGGCAGGGGAATCCCTCCTACAATGAGCAGTTCTTC.